A selection of T cell receptor beta chains follows, all from one sample in a study of identical twins. MiXCR, run by TCRdb on the 5' RACE reads, gives a single entry per CDR3 protein. This sample has some 1,700,000 distinct CDR3 sequences, with about 30% found just once. The sequenced sample was cord blood. The source is a newborn girl in good health. The CDR3 runs from the conserved cysteine through the conserved F or W. A D gene is named only where the DNA matches it firmly. Clone size appears in some rows only: once, few, many, or a class for an expanded clone.

TRBV11-1	15	TRBJ1-6	.	.	CASSSTDSYNSPLHF	TGTGCCAGCAGCTCGACAGACTCCTATAATTCACCCCTCCACTTT
TRBV20-1	14	TRBJ2-3	TRBD1	few	CSARDRGHTDTQYF	TGCAGTGCTAGAGACAGGGGGCACACAGATACGCAGTATTTT
TRBV3-1	17	TRBJ2-1	TRBD1	.	CASSQARKGQGWNEQFF	TGTGCCAGCAGCCAGGCGAGGAAGGGACAGGGGTGGAATGAGCAGTTCTTC
TRBV20-1	14	TRBJ1-6	TRBD1	.	CSAPRQGGDSPLHF	TGCAGTGCTCCTCGACAGGGAGGCGATTCACCCCTCCACTTT
TRBV2	15	TRBJ2-3	.	.	CASSSSQIATDTQYF	TGTGCCAGCAGCTCTTCTCAGATCGCCACAGATACGCAGTATTTT
TRBV4-1	15	TRBJ1-1	.	.	CASSPIPPGNTEAFF	TGCGCCAGCAGCCCAATTCCCCCGGGGAACACTGAAGCTTTCTTT
TRBV5-1	15	TRBJ2-7	.	.	CASSLGPQLSYEQYF	TGCGCCAGCAGCTTGGGCCCCCAGCTCTCCTACGAGCAGTACTTC
TRBV20-1	13	TRBJ1-2	.	.	CSARPQRVDGYTF	TGCAGTGCTAGACCACAGAGGGTAGATGGCTACACCTTC
TRBV5-1	17	TRBJ1-1	TRBD1	few	CASMVGSGGNLNTEAFF	TGCGCCAGCATGGTAGGGTCAGGGGGGAACTTGAACACTGAAGCTTTCTTT
TRBV7-2	16	TRBJ2-3	TRBD2	once	CASSLIYGRVTDTQYF	TGTGCCAGCAGCTTAATCTACGGGAGGGTCACAGATACGCAGTATTTT
TRBV20-1	11	TRBJ1-6	.	.	CSARPNSPLHF	TGCAGTGCTAGACCCAATTCACCCCTCCACTTT
TRBV29-1	14	TRBJ2-7	TRBD1	few	CSVGLRQGNDEQYF	TGCAGCGTGGGGTTGAGACAGGGTAACGACGAGCAGTACTTC
TRBV25-1	13	TRBJ1-1	.	few	CASSELRGTEAFF	TGTGCCAGCAGTGAATTAAGGGGCACTGAAGCTTTCTTT
TRBV10-3	13	TRBJ2-3	TRBD1	few	CAIGTGIADTQYF	TGTGCCATCGGGACAGGGATAGCAGATACGCAGTATTTT
TRBV10-3	14	TRBJ2-5	TRBD1	many	CAISGTGYQETQYF	TGTGCCATCAGTGGGACAGGGTACCAAGAGACCCAGTACTTC
TRBV12-3/TRBV12-4	12	TRBJ2-1	.	.	CASSIALNEQFF	TGTGCCAGCAGTATCGCCCTCAATGAGCAGTTCTTC
TRBV4-2	16	TRBJ2-6	.	many	CASSPRLASGANVLTF	TGTGCCAGCAGTCCTAGGCTAGCTTCAGGGGCCAACGTCCTGACTTTC
TRBV28	13	TRBJ1-4	TRBD1	.	CATIGTGAEKLFF	TGTGCCACTATCGGGACAGGGGCGGAAAAACTGTTTTTT
TRBV6-6	16	TRBJ2-7	TRBD1	.	CASSYSVQGGPHEQYF	TGTGCCAGCAGTTACTCAGTACAGGGGGGACCCCACGAGCAGTACTTC
TRBV20-1	15	TRBJ2-7	.	.	CSAREATGENYEQYF	TGCAGTGCTAGAGAGGCGACCGGGGAGAACTACGAGCAGTACTTC
TRBV9	15	TRBJ2-3	TRBD2	.	CASSSRGGSTGTQYF	TGTGCCAGCAGCTCCCGCGGGGGTAGCACAGGTACGCAGTATTTT
TRBV7-9	16	TRBJ1-2	.	.	CASSYPLQGVNYGYTF	TGTGCCAGCAGCTACCCCTTACAGGGAGTCAACTATGGCTACACCTTC
TRBV5-1	12	TRBJ2-1	TRBD1	few	CASGDRGNEQFF	TGCGCCAGCGGAGACAGGGGGAATGAGCAGTTCTTC
TRBV12-3/TRBV12-4	15	TRBJ2-1	TRBD1	.	CASSFVGQGYNEQFF	TGTGCCAGCAGTTTTGTGGGACAGGGGTACAATGAGCAGTTCTTC
TRBV18	14	TRBJ2-7	.	few	CASSPQDSSYEQYF	TGTGCCAGCTCACCACAGGACAGCTCCTACGAGCAGTACTTC
TRBV7-8	14	TRBJ2-3	TRBD1	.	CASSIDRAADTQYF	TGTGCCAGCAGCATCGACAGGGCGGCAGATACGCAGTATTTT
TRBV28	16	TRBJ2-5	TRBD2	.	CASSPPGLARRETQYF	TGTGCCAGCAGCCCCCCGGGACTAGCCCGTCGGGAGACCCAGTACTTC
TRBV20-1	12	TRBJ1-2	.	.	CSAHRKIYGYTF	TGCAGTGCTCACAGGAAAATCTATGGCTACACCTTC
TRBV20-1	13	TRBJ1-4	.	few	CSARVATNEKLFF	TGCAGTGCTAGAGTTGCAACTAATGAAAAACTGTTTTTT
TRBV12-3/TRBV12-4	16	TRBJ2-2	.	.	CASRDKFSANTGELFF	TGTGCCAGCAGAGACAAGTTCTCCGCGAACACCGGGGAGCTGTTTTTT
TRBV28	16	TRBJ2-4	.	few	CASSLFRGATKNIQYF	TGTGCCAGCAGTTTATTCCGGGGGGCGACCAAAAACATTCAGTACTTC
TRBV7-2	14	TRBJ1-2	.	few	CASSFDSFNYGYTF	TGTGCCAGCAGCTTCGACAGCTTTAACTATGGCTACACCTTC
TRBV20-1	15	TRBJ2-3	.	.	CSARDPQVSTDTQYF	TGCAGTGCTAGAGATCCCCAGGTTAGCACAGATACGCAGTATTTT
TRBV3-1	16	TRBJ1-2	.	.	CASSQDGILSNYGYTF	TGTGCCAGCAGCCAAGATGGCATACTATCTAACTATGGCTACACCTTC
TRBV6-1	17	TRBJ2-3	.	.	CASSPSPSTACTDTQYF	TGTGCCAGCAGCCCCTCCCCTAGCACAGCGTGCACAGATACGCAGTATTTT
TRBV10-3	12	TRBJ2-7	.	.	CAIKAPSYEQYF	TGTGCCATCAAGGCCCCCTCCTACGAGCAGTACTTC
TRBV28	15	TRBJ1-2	.	.	CASSSPPTGNYGYTF	TGTGCCAGCAGTTCGCCCCCAACAGGGAACTATGGCTACACCTTC
TRBV4-2	16	TRBJ2-5	.	few	CASSQVSPGAEETQYF	TGTGCCAGCAGCCAAGTTAGCCCAGGGGCCGAAGAGACCCAGTACTTC
TRBV14	15	TRBJ2-4	TRBD1	many	CASSAIGTGKNIQYF	TGTGCCAGCAGCGCGATAGGGACAGGGAAAAACATTCAGTACTTC
TRBV20-1	12	TRBJ1-1	.	.	CSARAGSYGAFF	TGCAGTGCTAGAGCTGGGTCTTACGGGGCTTTCTTT
TRBV5-8	17	TRBJ2-3	.	.	CASSPRGPADSTDTQYF	TGTGCCAGCAGCCCAAGGGGTCCAGCGGATAGCACAGATACGCAGTATTTT
TRBV10-3	11	TRBJ2-1	.	.	CAIRRSHEQFF	TGTGCCATCCGGAGATCCCATGAGCAGTTCTTC
TRBV10-3	18	TRBJ2-7	TRBD1	.	CAISGQTSPGQGAFEQYF	TGTGCCATCAGCGGCCAAACCTCTCCGGGACAGGGGGCGTTCGAGCAGTACTTC
TRBV19	14	TRBJ2-1	.	.	CASSIAGDYNEQFF	TGTGCCAGTAGTATAGCGGGAGACTACAATGAGCAGTTCTTC
TRBV2	15	TRBJ2-5	TRBD2	few	CASSPTSGRIETQYF	TGTGCCAGCAGTCCGACTAGCGGGAGGATTGAGACCCAGTACTTC
TRBV20-1	15	TRBJ1-2	.	few	CSAKRTKTPSYGYTF	TGCAGTGCTAAGCGAACCAAGACACCGTCGTATGGCTACACCTTC
TRBV6-1	14	TRBJ2-1	.	.	CASSEGLTSIVQFF	TGTGCCAGCAGTGAAGGGTTGACCAGTATAGTGCAGTTCTTC
TRBV5-1	14	TRBJ2-5	.	many	CASSSDRPQETQYF	TGCGCCAGCAGCTCGGACCGACCACAAGAGACCCAGTACTTC
TRBV3-1	15	TRBJ2-7	TRBD2	.	CASSQDWSSGNEQYF	TGTGCCAGCAGCCAAGACTGGTCTAGCGGGAATGAGCAGTACTTC
TRBV5-1	15	TRBJ1-1	.	few	CASSLEPGRGTEAFF	TGCGCCAGCAGCTTGGAACCGGGCAGGGGCACTGAAGCTTTCTTT
TRBV20-1	11	TRBJ2-7	.	few	CSARKDYEQYF	TGCAGTGCTAGGAAGGACTACGAGCAGTACTTC
TRBV28	16	TRBJ2-1	TRBD2	few	CASTPLAGVLYNEQFF	TGTGCCAGCACCCCACTAGCGGGAGTGCTCTACAATGAGCAGTTCTTC
TRBV4-1	11	TRBJ2-1	.	few	CASSHANEQFF	TGCGCCAGCAGCCATGCAAATGAGCAGTTCTTC
TRBV6-1	13	TRBJ1-5	.	few	CASSERRNQPQHF	TGTGCCAGCAGTGAACGTCGGAATCAGCCCCAGCATTTT
TRBV5-1	17	TRBJ2-2	TRBD2	.	CASRSLAGVSDTGELFF	TGCGCCAGCAGGTCCCTAGCGGGAGTCTCGGACACCGGGGAGCTGTTTTTT
TRBV10-3	12	TRBJ2-1	TRBD1	.	CAISGQGDEQFF	TGTGCCATCAGCGGACAGGGGGATGAGCAGTTCTTC
TRBV20-1	13	TRBJ1-6	TRBD1	few	CSAPRDRGSPLHF	TGCAGTGCACCCCGGGACAGAGGATCACCCCTCCACTTT
TRBV20-1	12	TRBJ2-1	.	few	CSARTDGWEQFF	TGCAGTGCTCGGACGGACGGGTGGGAGCAGTTCTTC
TRBV29-1	17	TRBJ2-7	TRBD2	many	CSVLEKREGRSSYEQYF	TGCAGCGTTCTCGAAAAGAGGGAGGGAAGGTCATCCTACGAGCAGTACTTC
TRBV19	14	TRBJ2-1	.	.	CASSIPGQILEQFF	TGTGCCAGTAGTATACCCGGACAGATCCTTGAGCAGTTCTTC